This T cell receptor (beta chain) was sequenced for a study of regulatory T cells in long-lasting Graves disease. Overall study results and limits: Peripheral blood alone, not thyroid tissue, underwent study. Persistent disease was associated with favored TRBV28 usage and with favored use of TRBJ1-2 and TRBJ2-5.

The time point denotes: newly diagnosed GD, antithyroid drugs for less than 3 months. After RNA was extracted from PBMCs, the TCR library was made from it. Concerning this clonotype itself: The antigen is unknown.

Building of the TCR beta libraries involved iRepertoire HTBI primers and Arm-PCR of CDR3 regions. How the authors handled the data: Detected in the samples were roughly 60 TRBV and 15 or so TRBJ segments. TCRdb independently ran MiXCR on the multiplex PCR reads; one entry per CDR3 protein. None of the V and J calls come from the authors' own analysis; TCRdb made them. The sample consists of roughly 510,000 distinct CDR3 sequences, about 16% of them appearing once. The germline V and J ends were trimmed by 2 bases and 0 bases, with 10 bases remaining between them. The CDR3 is made up of 15 amino acids. Germline V lookup: CDR1 SGHTA, CDR2 FQGTGA. The sample was also linked to a second study, of T cells in Graves' hyperthyroidism and ophthalmopathy.

The chain employs TRBV7-3 and TRBJ1-2; a possible D gene is TRBD1 (6 bases). The starting material was peripheral blood mononuclear cells (PBMCs), obtained at new diagnosis, from a patient treated with antithyroid drugs. This clonotype was obtained from a man aged 18 to 29 with Graves disease. This CDR3 reads CASSLSGASNYGYTF. CDR3 nucleotide sequence: TGTGCCAGCAGCTTATCAGGGGCCTCTAACTATGGCTACACCTTC.